This T cell receptor beta chain derives from a study of shared clonotypes between healthy human individuals. The donor cohort consisted entirely of Caucasian adults residing in Nashville, Tennessee. Study-wide points: It was the non-shared clonotypes that had lower generation probabilities than clonotypes shared by all four donors.

Note on this clone: Antigen: not known.

The germline V gene has CDR1 LNHDA and CDR2 SQIVND (reference sequence). There are 15 residues in the CDR3. V shed 3 bases and J shed 0 bases, with 11 bases lying between them. Tens of thousands of T cell genomes, or 200 ng DNA, went into the sorted-subset replicate PCRs. TCRdb keeps only in-frame clones here, not all; method: immunoSEQ multiplex PCR. The repertoire consists of 2 million to 2.5 million clones, with roughly 95% occurring once and the leading ten covering roughly 0.13%. The V call is TRBV19, the J call TRBJ1-1, with D perhaps matching TRBD1 (6 bases). The material sequenced was naive CD4+ T cells sorted from blood. Subset denoted: CD45RA+ positively selected. This receptor was identified in a man younger than 30 in good health. CDR3 residues: CASSIRDNLNTEAFF. For the CDR3, the DNA is TGTGCCAGTAGTATCCGGGACAACCTGAACACTGAAGCTTTCTTT.